This T cell receptor (beta chain) was documented in a study of blood T cell repertoires in COVID-19. The wider study: COVID-19 samples from acute and convalescent phases originated in the United States, Italy and Spain. Sources were T cells, B-cell-depleted T cells, or PBMCs; the material itself was cDNA or gDNA.

Per the original data handling: The assay estimated nucleated cells by amplifying reference gene primers. Clones were read by immunoSEQ multiplex PCR, and TCRdb kept only the in-frame ones, dropping some. For V, J and clone size, that table is used; D and trimming come from the DNA. The top ten hold approximately 5% of the sample, which has about 200,000 clones, 80% to 90% seen once. Residents of 24 US areas, aged about 18 to 95 years, made up the participants. Trimming pared 0 bases from V and 4 bases from J, leaving 13 bases between. Germline-derived CDR1 and CDR2 are SGHDT and YYEEEE. The CDR3 consists of 15 residues.

This TCR came from a woman aged 50 to 60 who had been exposed to COVID-19. Specimen: PBMCs or T cells enriched from blood (not recorded which). The chain recombines TRBV5-6 with TRBJ1-1; D perhaps matches TRBD1 (6 bases). As DNA, the CDR3 is TGTGCCAGCAGCTTGGACGCGGGGGCGGGCACTGAAGCTTTCTTT. This translates into CASSLDAGAGTEAFF.